The next 22 T cell receptor beta chains were all read from a single sample in a study of T cell responses to AZD1222 COVID-19 vaccine. Only in-frame clones appear in the TCRdb table, and some are missing; sequencing was by immunoSEQ multiplex PCR. In the table there are approximately 76,000 clones, around nine tenths of which are singletons. The sample was peripheral blood, taken on day 0 of MenACWY control vaccination. These TCRs come from an adult in good health.

This chain links TRBV18 with TRBJ1-1; tentative D call: TRBD1 (5 bases). Trimming removed 3 bases from V and 5 bases from J, with 16 bases in between. The germline V gene encodes CDR1 KGHSH and CDR2 LQKENI. The CDR3 contains 15 residues. CDR3 region: CASSPAVLEGTEAFF. In DNA form, the CDR3 reads TGTGCCAGCTCACCCGCCGTTTTAGAGGGGACTGAAGCTTTCTTT.

The gene calls are TRBV7-3 and TRBJ2-7; 7 nucleotides agree with TRBD1. The CDR3 has 14 residues. The germline V gene has CDR1 SGHTA and CDR2 FQGTGA. V was pared by 4 bases and J by 1 base, with 4 bases of the junction left unmatched. CDR3 sequence reads: CASSYKTGSYEQYF. In DNA form, the CDR3 reads TGTGCCAGCAGCTATAAGACAGGGTCCTACGAGCAGTACTTC. The full variable domain, completed using reference TRBV7-3 and TRBJ2-7, is GAGVSQTPSNKVTEKGKYVELRCDPISGHTALYWYRQSLGQGPEFLIYFQGTGAADDSGLPNDRFFAVRPEGSVSTLKIQRTERGDSAVYLCASSYKTGSYEQYFGPGTRLTVT.

This chain connects TRBV27 to TRBJ1-5, with D possibly matching TRBD1 (5 bases). Between the trimmed V and J ends, which lost 6 bases and 2 bases, there was a span of 17 bases. The CDR3 runs to 16 residues. CDR1 MNHEY and CDR2 SMNVEV come from the germline V gene (reference sequence). The CDR3 region is CASSPWGTRGNQPQHF. CDR3 DNA: TGTGCCAGCAGCCCCTGGGGGACTCGTGGCAATCAGCCCCAGCATTTT.

The V call is TRBV4-1, the J call TRBJ2-1, with 10 positions matching TRBD1. The V segment lost 0 bases and the J segment 9 bases; nucleotides outside the gene matches: 11. This CDR3 is 17 amino acids long. CDR1 MGHRA and CDR2 YSYEKL come from the germline V gene. CDR3 in DNA: TGCGCCAGCAGCCAAGATGAAGGGACAGGGGTCGTGGGTGAGCAGTTCTTC. As protein: CASSQDEGTGVVGEQFF.

V and J are TRBV29-1 and TRBJ2-1, with TRBD1 identical over 9 bases. V shed 5 bases, J shed 4 bases, and the junction held 6 bases outside the gene matches. Looked up from germline, CDR1 is SQVTM and CDR2 is ANQGSEA. The CDR3 has 14 amino acids. CDR3 in DNA: TGCAGCGTTCATACAGGGGGCGTTTACAATGAGCAGTTCTTC. Translation: CSVHTGGVYNEQFF.

DNA of the CDR3: TGTGCCAGCAGCTCAATAAACACTGAAGCTTTCTTT. It specifies CASSSINTEAFF. The V call is TRBV7-9, the J call TRBJ1-1; D gene unclear. Germline CDR1 is SEHNR and CDR2 is FQNEAQ (reference sequence). This CDR3 has 12 amino acids. The V and J ends lost 4 bases and 2 bases respectively, with 5 bases between them.

The chain links TRBV29-1 to TRBJ2-2; 12 bases align to TRBD1. Unmatched junction bases numbered 11, after V lost 7 bases and J lost 5 bases. The CDR3 extends over 16 amino acids. The germline gives CDR1 SQVTM, CDR2 ANQGSEA. The CDR3 region is CSGPGTGGLGTGELFF. CDR3 nucleotides: TGCAGCGGTCCCGGGACAGGGGGCCTTGGGACCGGGGAGCTGTTTTTT.

The CDR3 nucleotides are TGTGCCAGCAGCGCAAGTAATGGCTACACCTTC. Amino acid sequence: CASSASNGYTF. The V gene is TRBV28, the J gene TRBJ1-2; D is undetermined. CDR1 and CDR2 from the germline V gene are MDHEN and SYDVKM. With 6 bases removed from V and 6 bases from J, the gap between germline ends came to 8 bases. The CDR3 totals 11 residues.

The V gene is TRBV16, the J gene TRBJ1-4; D not resolved. The V end was cut by 6 bases, the J end by 7 bases, with 9 bases between. This CDR3 spans 12 amino acids. CDR1 and CDR2 from the germline V gene are KGHSY and FQNENV. The CDR3 sequence is CASRLAGEKLFF. The CDR3 DNA reads as TGTGCCAGCAGATTGGCGGGTGAAAAACTGTTTTTT.

The J gene is TRBJ1-1, the V gene TRBV14; D possibly corresponds to TRBD1 (5 bases). V was trimmed by 3 bases and J by 3 bases, leaving 11 bases between them. The CDR3 sequence is 14 residues long. Germline-derived CDR1 and CDR2 are SGHDN and FVKESK. This chain's CDR3 is CASSHLTGYTEAFF. The CDR3 DNA is TGTGCCAGCAGCCACCTAACAGGTTACACTGAAGCTTTCTTT.

The genes are TRBV14 and TRBJ1-1, with D possibly being TRBD1 (6 bases). Germline CDR1 is SGHDN and CDR2 is FVKESK. Trimming left V 8 bases short and J 1 base short, with 14 bases between. The CDR3 spans 14 residues. The CDR3 nucleotides read TGTGCCAGCGCGGGGGGCAGGCAGAACACTGAAGCTTTCTTT. Translated: CASAGGRQNTEAFF. Supplemented by reference TRBV14 and TRBJ1-1, the full variable domain reads EAGVTQFPSHSVIEKGQTVTLRCDPISGHDNLYWYRRVMGKEIKFLLHFVKESKQDESGMPNNRFLAERTGGTYSTLKVQPAELEDSGVYFCASAGGRQNTEAFFGQGTRLTVV.

This clone was counted only a few times. The V call is TRBV7-2, the J call TRBJ2-7; 11 bases map to TRBD2. Losses at the gene ends were 5 bases for V and 6 bases for J; bases not matched to a gene: 9. CDR1 and CDR2 (germline): SGHTA, FQGNSA. This CDR3 contains 15 residues. This CDR3 is CASSPTSGSWGEQYF. CDR3 coding DNA: TGTGCCAGCAGCCCAACTAGCGGGAGTTGGGGCGAGCAGTACTTC.

The rearrangement uses TRBV14 and TRBJ1-1; D not resolved. V was cut by 4 bases and J by 11 bases, with 14 bases left in between. Germline CDR1 SGHDN, CDR2 FVKESK. This CDR3 region has 12 residues. CDR3 in amino acids: CASSPTGAKAFF. CDR3 DNA: TGTGCCAGCAGCCCGACGGGAGCTAAGGCTTTCTTT.

A few counts support this clone. The CDR3 here is CASSPTPGALTYEQYF. As DNA, the CDR3 is TGTGCCAGTAGCCCAACCCCAGGGGCCCTGACCTACGAGCAGTACTTC. The chain joins TRBV19 to TRBJ2-7; the D gene is possibly TRBD1 (6 bases). The CDR3 has 16 amino acids. Germline V gives CDR1 LNHDA, CDR2 SQIVND (reference sequence). The germline V and J ends were trimmed by 6 bases and 2 bases, with 20 bases remaining between them.

The rearrangement uses TRBV5-5 and TRBJ1-1, with 9 bases matching TRBD1. CDR1 is SGHKS, CDR2 YYEKEE, per germline (reference sequence). V shed 5 bases and J 8 bases; nucleotides not matched to a gene: 13. CDR3 length: 15 amino acids. The CDR3 DNA is TGTGCCAGCAGATACCGACAGGGGGAAGTTCCGGAAGCTTTCTTT. This encodes CASRYRQGEVPEAFF.

The chain employs TRBV2 and TRBJ2-5, with D perhaps TRBD2 (6 bases). V shed 4 bases and J shed 1 base, with 13 bases lying between them. There are 15 residues in the CDR3. Looked up from germline, CDR1 is SNHLY and CDR2 is FYNNEI. The chain's CDR3 is CASSGGDGFQETQYF. DNA of the CDR3: TGTGCCAGCAGTGGGGGGGACGGTTTCCAAGAGACCCAGTACTTC. Complete variable domain (other parts from reference TRBV2 and TRBJ2-5): EPEVTQTPSHQVTQMGQEVILRCVPISNHLYFYWYRQILGQKVEFLVSFYNNEISEKSEIFDDQFSVERPDGSNFTLKIRSTKLEDSAMYFCASSGGDGFQETQYFGPGTRLLVL.

The genes are TRBV18 and TRBJ2-1; no firm D call. The CDR3 is made up of 12 amino acids. Trimming shortened V by 3 bases and J by 7 bases, and 7 bases separated the two germline ends. Germline V gene data show CDR1 as KGHSH and CDR2 as LQKENI. CDR3 DNA sequence: TGTGCCAGCTCACCGGCCGAAAATGAGCAGTTCTTC. It translates to CASSPAENEQFF.

V is TRBV7-2 and J is TRBJ1-5; D is unresolved. Trimming stripped 4 bases from V and 5 bases from J, with 18 bases between. This CDR3 comprises 16 residues. CDR1 and CDR2 from the germline V gene are SGHTA and FQGNSA. CDR3 sequence (DNA): TGTGCCAGCAGCTCGCACTGTGTAAGGGAACATCAGCCCCAGCATTTT. It codes for CASSSHCVREHQPQHF.

The chain has TRBV3-1 (or the pseudogene TRBV3-2) and TRBJ1-1; D not certain. Germline V CDR1 and CDR2: LGHDT, YNNKEL (reference sequence). The CDR3 contains 13 residues. Trimming stripped 3 bases from V and 1 base from J, with 6 bases between. This CDR3 reads CASSQSPNTEAFF. The CDR3, as DNA: TGTGCCAGCAGCCAGTCCCCGAACACTGAAGCTTTCTTT.

V is TRBV5-4 and J is TRBJ2-7, with D perhaps TRBD1 or TRBD2 (5 bases each). There are 14 residues in the CDR3. V lost 4 bases, J lost 2 bases, and 13 bases lay in between. Germline V lookup: CDR1 SGHNT, CDR2 YYREEE (reference sequence). The CDR3 DNA follows: TGTGCCAGCAGCCGGGACCCCCCGCCCTACGAGCAGTACTTC. Translating gives CASSRDPPPYEQYF. Combining the CDR3 with reference TRBV5-4 and TRBJ2-7 gives the whole variable domain ETGVTQSPTHLIKTRGQQVTLRCSSQSGHNTVSWYQQALGQGPQFIFQYYREEENGRGNFPPRFSGLQFPNYSSELNVNALELDDSALYLCASSRDPPPYEQYFGPGTRLTVT.

This chain links TRBV9 with TRBJ2-1; 7 bases line up with TRBD1. The J segment lost 6 bases and the V segment lost 2 bases, leaving 2 bases of the junction unmatched. Per the germline V gene, CDR1 is SGDLS and CDR2 is YYNGEE. This CDR3 contains 13 residues. The CDR3 loop reads CASSVGQVNEQFF. The CDR3 coding sequence is TGTGCCAGCAGCGTCGGACAGGTCAATGAGCAGTTCTTC. The full variable domain, completed using reference TRBV9 and TRBJ2-1, is DSGVTQTPKHLITATGQRVTLRCSPRSGDLSVYWYQQSLDQGLQFLIQYYNGEERAKGNILERFSAQQFPDLHSELNLSSLELGDSALYFCASSVGQVNEQFFGPGTRLTVL.

This chain uses TRBV11-2 with TRBJ2-7; 7 bases agree with TRBD2. V lost 0 bases to trimming and J lost 9 bases; unmatched junction nucleotides: 8. This CDR3 is 14 amino acids long. Germline values: CDR1 SGHAT, CDR2 FQNNGV. DNA for the CDR3: TGTGCCAGCAGCTTAGAGGAGGGGAGGGTACTGCAGTACTTC. It is translated as CASSLEEGRVLQYF.